The entry that follows covers one T cell receptor beta chain sequence. Its antigen remains unknown. This entry belongs to a study of cytomegalovirus exposure and HLA in healthy donors. Looking at the study overall: An earlier analysis found around 120 million unique TCR beta sequences from around 180 million T cells. Ancestry clustering placed roughly 86% of several hundred genotyped donors in the Caucasian-associated cluster. Study results and limitations: In a later analysis, several top co-occurrence clusters appeared linked to parvovirus B19, influenza, CMV and Epstein-Barr virus. According to the study, approximately 150 TCR beta chains were cytomegalovirus-associated.

This CDR3 has 13 residues. Germline V gene sequence: CDR1 ENHRY, CDR2 SYGVKD. The V and J ends lost 1 base and 4 bases respectively, with 7 bases between them. Primers included in the PCR were 60 Vbeta and 13 Jbeta primers. Sequencing was performed with immunoSEQ multiplex PCR; in TCRdb, only in-frame clones are kept and a portion is missing. The sample holds about 82,000 clones; approximately 81% are singletons and the top ten take about 6.2%. Input material: PBMCs. V usage is TRBV10-3 and J usage is TRBJ1-1; D is uncertain. This TCR was recovered from a woman aged 50 to 60 in good health and CMV-seropositive. The CDR3 DNA sequence: TGTGCCATCAGTGAGTTTGAGGGCACTGAAGCTTTCTTT. This codes for CAISEFEGTEAFF.